This T cell receptor beta chain was captured by sequencing in a study of T cells after yellow fever vaccination. About the research overall: Preparation of fractions with low cell numbers was performed using SMART-Seq v4 Ultra Low Input.

This clonotype turned up a few times. Antigen: not known. Whole-study findings and limits: Sorted repertoires could include abundant contaminating clonotypes from bulk cells. In post-booster samples, most primary-vaccination clones reappeared (approximately 95% CD4, around 87% CD8).

This CDR3 comprises 15 residues. The V end was cut by 4 bases, the J end by 5 bases, with 17 bases between. CDR1 and CDR2 (germline): MNHEY, SVGAGI. TCRdb passed the 5' RACE reads through MiXCR, listing each CDR3 protein once. The table has about 260,000 distinct CDR3 sequences, 10% to 15% seen once. The sample consisted of CD4+ T cells sorted from PBMCs, taken 45 days after the yellow fever booster vaccination. The chain uses TRBV6-5 and TRBJ2-5; D may be TRBD2 (5 bases). The receptor's source is a man younger than 45 who received the YFV17D yellow fever vaccine. The CDR3 sequence: CASSFGTSRGETQYF. The CDR3 nucleotides are TGTGCCAGCAGTTTTGGCACCTCCAGAGGGGAGACCCAGTACTTC.